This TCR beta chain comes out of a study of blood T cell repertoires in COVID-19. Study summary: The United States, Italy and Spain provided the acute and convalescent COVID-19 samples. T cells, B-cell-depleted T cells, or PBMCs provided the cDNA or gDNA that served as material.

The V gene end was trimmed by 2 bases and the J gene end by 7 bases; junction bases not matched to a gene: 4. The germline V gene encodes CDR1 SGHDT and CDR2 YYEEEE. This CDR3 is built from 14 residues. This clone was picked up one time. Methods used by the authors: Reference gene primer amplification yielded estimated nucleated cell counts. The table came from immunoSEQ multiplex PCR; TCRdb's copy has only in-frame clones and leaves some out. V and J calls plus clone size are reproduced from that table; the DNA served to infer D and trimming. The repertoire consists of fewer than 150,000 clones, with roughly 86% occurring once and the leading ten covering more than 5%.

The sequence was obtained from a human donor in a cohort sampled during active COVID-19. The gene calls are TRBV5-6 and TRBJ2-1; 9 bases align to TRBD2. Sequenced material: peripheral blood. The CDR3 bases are TGTGCCAGCAGCTTAGGCGGGGGGGTGAATGAGCAGTTCTTC. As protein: CASSLGGGVNEQFF.